The 27 T cell receptor beta chains listed next were all sequenced from one sample in a study of blood T cell repertoires in COVID-19. Only in-frame clones appear in the TCRdb table, and some are missing; sequencing was by immunoSEQ multiplex PCR. The sample has about 200,000 clones, 65% to 85% seen once. The specimen sequenced was peripheral blood. The receptors here all came from a woman aged 80 or older with acute or convalescent COVID-19.

The V call is TRBV5-1, the J call TRBJ2-5; D might be TRBD1 (6 bases). The V and J ends lost 0 bases and 2 bases respectively, with 14 bases between them. The CDR3 loop spans 16 amino acids. Germline CDR1 SGHRS, CDR2 YFSETQ. The CDR3 coding sequence is TGCGCCAGCAGCTTGGCCCAGGGGTGGGGGCAAGAGACCCAGTACTTC. It specifies CASSLAQGWGQETQYF. The complete variable domain, with remaining parts taken from reference TRBV5-1 and TRBJ2-5, reads KAGVTQTPRYLIKTRGQQVTLSCSPISGHRSVSWYQQTPGQGLQFLFEYFSETQRNKGNFPGRFSGRQFSNSRSEMNVSTLELGDSALYLCASSLAQGWGQETQYFGPGTRLLVL.

This clone was detected a few times. CDR3 loop: CSGDRGIDGYTF. The CDR3 DNA reads as TGCAGCGGGGACAGGGGTATAGATGGCTACACCTTC. The rearrangement joins TRBV29-1 to TRBJ1-2; TRBD1 agrees at 10 bases. The CDR3 runs 12 residues. Germline loops: CDR1 SQVTM, CDR2 ANQGSEA. Losses at the gene ends were 7 bases for V and 6 bases for J; bases not matched to a gene: 5. The complete variable domain, with remaining parts taken from reference TRBV29-1 and TRBJ1-2, reads SAVISQKPSRDICQRGTSLTIQCQVDSQVTMMFWYRQQPGQSLTLIATANQGSEATYESGFVIDKFPISRPNLTFSTLTVSNMSPEDSSIYLCSGDRGIDGYTFGSGTRLTVV.

The V gene is TRBV11-2, the J gene TRBJ2-5; a possible D gene is TRBD2 (6 bases). The CDR3 has 11 residues. Trimming took 5 bases from V and 10 from J, leaving 11 bases between them. Germline CDR1 and CDR2: SGHAT and FQNNGV. As DNA, the CDR3 is TGTGCCAGCAGCCCTGGGGGGAACCAGTACTTC. It is translated as CASSPGGNQYF.

The chain employs TRBV7-9 and TRBJ2-7; D is perhaps TRBD2 (5 bases). Germline CDR1 is SEHNR and CDR2 is FQNEAQ (reference sequence). V dropped 6 bases and J dropped 2 bases, with 17 bases sitting between them. This CDR3 has 15 amino acids. CDR3: CASSSGVGWPYEQYF. CDR3 nucleotides: TGTGCCAGCAGTTCCGGGGTGGGGTGGCCCTACGAGCAGTACTTC.

This clone was detected once. The chain joins TRBV6-2 or TRBV6-3 to TRBJ2-7; TRBD1 matches at 8 bases. The junction had 8 bases not matched to a gene; V was cut back by 3 bases and J by 4 bases. Per the germline V gene, CDR1 is MNHEY and CDR2 is SVGEGT. The CDR3 is made up of 15 amino acids. CDR3 bases: TGTGCCAGCAGTTATGGGTCGAGACAGGGGTACGAGCAGTACTTC. It yields the protein CASSYGSRQGYEQYF.

This clone has just one count. The chain joins TRBV2 to TRBJ1-2; D ambiguous. The CDR3 spans 14 residues. The V gene lost 6 bases and the J gene lost 4 bases, with 15 bases spanning the gap. Germline V gives CDR1 SNHLY, CDR2 FYNNEI. The CDR3 here is CASRVPSEGYGYTF. The CDR3 DNA reads as TGTGCCAGCAGGGTTCCGTCGGAGGGCTATGGCTACACCTTC. Supplemented by reference TRBV2 and TRBJ1-2, the full variable domain reads EPEVTQTPSHQVTQMGQEVILRCVPISNHLYFYWYRQILGQKVEFLVSFYNNEISEKSEIFDDQFSVERPDGSNFTLKIRSTKLEDSAMYFCASRVPSEGYGYTFGSGTRLTVV.

The J gene is TRBJ1-6, the V gene TRBV19, with D unclear. The germline V gene has CDR1 LNHDA and CDR2 SQIVND (reference sequence). The V end was cut by 5 bases, the J end by 7 bases, with 15 bases between. The CDR3 is 15 residues long. The CDR3 here is CASSVASYPNSPLHF. CDR3 nucleotide sequence: TGTGCCAGTAGTGTCGCGTCTTATCCCAATTCACCCCTCCACTTT.

Only one count was recorded for this clone. The V and J genes are TRBV28 and TRBJ2-7; 15 positions match TRBD2. The germline V gene encodes CDR1 MDHEN and CDR2 SYDVKM. The length of the CDR3 is 16 residues. The trim removed 2 bases at V and 7 bases at J, leaving 6 bases unmatched. CDR3 in DNA: TGTGCCAGCAGTTTACCGGGACTAGCGGGAGGTGGAGAGCAGTACTTC. Protein product: CASSLPGLAGGGEQYF. Filled out from reference TRBV28 and TRBJ2-7, the complete variable domain reads DVKVTQSSRYLVKRTGEKVFLECVQDMDHENMFWYRQDPGLGLRLIYFSYDVKMKEKGDIPEGYSVSREKKERFSLILESASTNQTSMYLCASSLPGLAGGGEQYFGPGTRLTVT.

This chain joins TRBV12-5 and TRBJ2-7; no clear D gene. The CDR3 spans 14 residues. Trimming shortened V by 0 bases and J by 1 base, and 7 bases separated the two germline ends. Per the germline V gene, CDR1 is LGHNT and CDR2 is FRNRAP. The CDR3 region is CASGLVPESYEQYF. As DNA, the CDR3 is TGTGCTAGTGGTTTGGTACCAGAATCCTACGAGCAGTACTTC.

This chain uses TRBV12-5 with TRBJ1-3, with 7 bases aligning to TRBD1. This CDR3 has 17 residues. Germline V gene sequence: CDR1 LGHNT, CDR2 FRNRAP. Trimming removed 0 bases from V and 4 bases from J; junction bases left unmatched: 9. The CDR3, as DNA: TGTGCTAGTGGTTTGGTTCCCAGGGGGTTTAAAGGAAACACCATATATTTT. It specifies CASGLVPRGFKGNTIYF. The full variable domain, in which reference TRBV12-5 and TRBJ1-3 provide the parts outside the CDR3, is DARVTQTPRHKVTEMGQEVTMRCQPILGHNTVFWYRQTMMQGLELLAYFRNRAPLDDSGMPKDRFSAEMPDATLATLKIQPSEPRDSAVYFCASGLVPRGFKGNTIYFGEGSWLTVV.

The chain carries TRBV24-1 and TRBJ2-1, with D unclear. V was shortened by 7 bases and J by 1 base, with 10 bases between the two germline ends. There are 14 residues in the CDR3. Germline values: CDR1 KGHDR, CDR2 SFDVKD. CDR3 nucleotides: TGTGCCACCAGCCAGGCCGCGTCCTACAATGAGCAGTTCTTC. Amino acid sequence: CATSQAASYNEQFF.

This clone was counted a single time. The chain uses TRBV10-3 and TRBJ1-4; the D is unclear. V lost 10 bases to trimming and J lost 8 bases, with 11 bases between them. The length of the CDR3 is 11 residues. The germline CDR1 and CDR2 sequences are ENHRY and SYGVKD. The CDR3 DNA reads TGTGCCACCCAAGGAGGGGAAAAACTGTTTTTT. It specifies CATQGGEKLFF.

This clone appeared a few times. The J gene is TRBJ2-2, the V gene TRBV3-1 (or the pseudogene TRBV3-2); maybe TRBD2 (7 bases). Germline lookup yields CDR1 LGHDT and CDR2 YNNKEL (reference sequence). The CDR3 consists of 15 residues. Trimming cost V 4 bases and J 2 bases, with 11 bases left between them. The CDR3 protein is CASSLPGGNTGELFF. As DNA, the CDR3 is TGTGCCAGCAGCCTTCCGGGGGGCAACACCGGGGAGCTGTTTTTT.

The chain recombines TRBV6-5 with TRBJ1-1, with 7 bases that match TRBD1. The germline CDR1 and CDR2 sequences are MNHEY and SVGAGI. CDR3 size: 15 residues. V lost 4 bases to trimming and J lost 3 bases; unmatched junction nucleotides: 8. DNA of the CDR3: TGTGCCAGCAGTTCGTATTTTACAGGGGACACTGAAGCTTTCTTT. Its translation: CASSSYFTGDTEAFF.

The V call is TRBV5-1, the J call TRBJ2-1; TRBD2 matches 8 bases. The CDR3 runs 17 residues. V lost 4 bases to trimming and J lost 3 bases; unmatched junction nucleotides: 12. Germline loops: CDR1 SGHRS, CDR2 YFSETQ. This chain's CDR3 is CASSTGGSVPIYNEQFF. In DNA, the CDR3 is TGCGCCAGCAGCACGGGGGGGTCCGTACCCATCTACAATGAGCAGTTCTTC.

The chain links TRBV6-5 to TRBJ2-7; TRBD1 agrees at 7 bases. The trim removed 5 bases at V and 1 base at J, leaving 8 bases unmatched. Germline loops: CDR1 MNHEY, CDR2 SVGAGI. There are 15 residues in the CDR3. The CDR3 nucleotides read TGTGCCAGCAGTATTACGACAGGGACGTCCTACGAGCAGTACTTC. It yields the protein CASSITTGTSYEQYF.

The chain uses TRBV9 and TRBJ2-3, with 9 bases aligning to TRBD2. Germline V gene sequence: CDR1 SGDLS, CDR2 YYNGEE. The CDR3 extends over 16 amino acids. With V trimmed by 0 bases and J by 5 bases, 7 bases remained unmatched. Here the CDR3 DNA reads TGTGCCAGCAGCGTAGGAGGCGGGGGGGCAGGAGATACGCAGTATTTT. It encodes CASSVGGGGAGDTQYF.

V usage is TRBV5-1 and J usage is TRBJ2-7; 7 nucleotides align to TRBD2. The V gene's germline CDR1 is SGHRS and CDR2 YFSETQ. This CDR3 contains 15 residues. J was trimmed by 3 bases and V by 0 bases; bases with no gene match: 6. Here the CDR3 DNA reads TGCGCCAGCAGCTTGGGGACTAGTTTTTTCTACGAGCAGTACTTC. This sequence encodes CASSLGTSFFYEQYF.

This chain connects TRBV27 to TRBJ2-7; TRBD2 might be the D (6 bases). This CDR3 region has 15 residues. Germline V CDR1 and CDR2: MNHEY, SMNVEV (reference sequence). With 3 bases removed from V and 3 bases from J, the gap between germline ends came to 15 bases. CDR3 residues: CASSFRTDGSYEQYF. The CDR3 DNA is TGTGCCAGCAGTTTTCGGACGGACGGGAGCTACGAGCAGTACTTC.

As to this clone: Other DNA sequences within the sample encode an identical CDR3. The chain recombines TRBV3-1 (or the pseudogene TRBV3-2) with TRBJ1-1; no clear D gene. The germline CDR1 and CDR2 sequences are LGHDT and YNNKEL (reference sequence). V was clipped by 0 bases and J by 0 bases, with 2 bases between them. The CDR3 totals 13 residues. The CDR3 loop reads CASSQDLNTEAFF. Here the CDR3 DNA reads TGTGCCAGCAGCCAAGACTTGAACACTGAAGCTTTCTTT.

The V and J genes are TRBV13 and TRBJ2-5; a possible D gene is TRBD1 (7 bases). Trimming took off 3 bases at V and 2 bases at J, with 13 bases between the two ends. CDR1 and CDR2 (germline): PRHDT, FYEKMQ (reference sequence). The CDR3 is 15 amino acids. CDR3 sequence reads: CASSFRGTLQETQYF. The CDR3 DNA is TGTGCCAGCAGCTTCAGGGGGACTCTACAAGAGACCCAGTACTTC.

The chain combines TRBV7-2 with TRBJ2-1; D is ambiguous. Deletions cut 5 bases from V and 9 bases from J, with 17 bases between. Germline assignment: CDR1 SGHTA and CDR2 FQGNSA. The CDR3 has 14 amino acids. The CDR3 region is CASSRLNGVVEQFF. CDR3 DNA sequence: TGTGCCAGCAGCCGGTTGAACGGAGTGGTTGAGCAGTTCTTC. Variable domain in full (rest from reference TRBV7-2 and TRBJ2-1): GAGVSQSPSNKVTEKGKDVELRCDPISGHTALYWYRQSLGQGLEFLIYFQGNSAPDKSGLPSDRFSAERTGGSVSTLTIQRTQQEDSAVYLCASSRLNGVVEQFFGPGTRLTVL.

This clone has more than one count but fewer than ten. The chain couples TRBV18 to TRBJ1-6; 7 bases are shared with TRBD1. V trimming: 3 bases; J trimming: 8 bases; junction bases outside the gene matches: 1. The CDR3 is 13 amino acids. Germline assignment: CDR1 KGHSH and CDR2 LQKENI. In DNA form, the CDR3 reads TGTGCCAGCTCACCTGGACAGGATTCACCCCTCCACTTT. Encoded protein: CASSPGQDSPLHF.

V gene TRBV11-3 combines with J gene TRBJ2-7; 7 bases match TRBD2. The CDR3 spans 14 residues. The germline V gene has CDR1 SGHNT and CDR2 YENEEA. J gave up 5 bases and V 5 bases, and 9 bases lay outside the gene matches. The CDR3 here is CASSLSGGFDEQYF. DNA for the CDR3: TGTGCCAGCAGCCTCTCCGGGGGGTTCGACGAGCAGTACTTC.

The chain combines TRBV6-5 with TRBJ2-3, with TRBD2 matching 12 bases. The CDR3 is made up of 15 amino acids. The V and J ends lost 5 bases and 4 bases, in that order; junction bases with no gene match: 4. Per the germline V gene, CDR1 is MNHEY and CDR2 is SVGAGI. CDR3 sequence reads: CASSRTSGTPDTQYF. The DNA of the CDR3 is TGTGCCAGCAGTAGGACTAGCGGGACCCCAGATACGCAGTATTTT.

Here the CDR3 DNA reads TGTGCAAGTCGCTTTAGGACAGGGCCTTGCAATCAGCCCCAGCATTTT. As protein: CASRFRTGPCNQPQHF. The chain recombines TRBV12-2 with TRBJ1-5; the table's D call TRBD1 went unverified against the DNA. TRBV12-2 is classified as a pseudogene. This CDR3 is built from 16 residues.

This clone was found a few times. The chain is built from TRBV6-5 and TRBJ1-5, with 10 bases matching TRBD1. Germline CDR1 reads MNHEY; CDR2 reads SVGAGI. This CDR3 has 15 amino acids. With V trimmed by 7 bases and J by 3 bases, 6 bases remained unmatched. The CDR3 coding sequence is TGTGCCAGCACCTGGGACAGGGGCCTCAATCAGCCCCAGCATTTT. Amino acids: CASTWDRGLNQPQHF.